The rows below give T cell receptor beta chains drawn from one sample of a study of shared T cell receptors in the human thymus. Profiling relied on immunoSEQ multiplex PCR, and the TCRdb table lists in-frame clones only, not all of them. The sample lists 700,000 or so clones; approximately 85% were seen once. These records were also assigned to another study, of human thymus T cells.

Sequenced material: thymocytes. These receptors were collected from a girl less than two years old with a congenital heart defect. CDR3s include the opening cysteine and the closing phenylalanine or tryptophan. A D gene is named only where the DNA matches it firmly. The size entry is marked missing in some rows and otherwise reads once, few, many or a size class.

d_call clone_size j_call v_call cdr3_nt cdr3_aa
TRBD1 . TRBJ2-1 TRBV11-2 TGTGCCAGCAGCCTTAATTGGGGGACAGGGTACAATGAGCAGTTCTTC CASSLNWGTGYNEQFF
TRBD1 once TRBJ1-1 TRBV29-1 TGCAGCGTTGGGGATGAGACAGGGGGCACTGAAGCTTTCTTT CSVGDETGGTEAFF
TRBD1 . TRBJ1-2 TRBV29-1 TGCAGTTTAGACAGGGTCTATGGCTACACCTTC CSLDRVYGYTF
. . TRBJ1-1 TRBV7-8 TGTGCCAGCAGCTTAGAAGGGGGGGGAGCTTTCTTT CASSLEGGGAFF
. . TRBJ1-1 TRBV2 TGTGCCAGTGGGGAATTGGGCATCATGGGAGGGACTGAAGCTTTCTTT CASGELGIMGGTEAFF
TRBD1 . TRBJ2-3 TRBV29-1 TGCAGCGTTGAGAAGGGACAGGAACACACAGATACGCAGTATTTT CSVEKGQEHTDTQYF
TRBD1 few TRBJ1-6 TRBV27 TGTGCCAGCAGAGGGACAGCGAGAAGATCACCCCTCCACTTT CASRGTARRSPLHF
TRBD1 . TRBJ2-7 TRBV5-6 TGTGCCAGCACGAGACAGGGGAACAGTCACGAGCAGTACTTC CASTRQGNSHEQYF
. . TRBJ2-7 TRBV6-5 TGTGCCAGCAGTTACTCATGCGGAGCCCGCGTTGGGGAGCAGTACTTC CASSYSCGARVGEQYF
. . TRBJ1-6 TRBV10-2 TGCGCCAGCAGTGAAACAGTTAATTCACCCCTCCACTTT CASSETVNSPLHF
TRBD2 . TRBJ2-7 TRBV5-8 TGTGCCAGCAGCCAGCGGGGCTCCTACGAGCAGTACTTC CASSQRGSYEQYF
TRBD1 . TRBJ2-5 TRBV28 TGTGCCAGCACATTGGGACAGTTTGGGAATGAGACCCAGTACTTC CASTLGQFGNETQYF
TRBD1 . TRBJ1-1 TRBV7-9 TGTGCCAGCAGACAGACAGGGACAGCAATGAACACTGAAGCTTTCTTT CASRQTGTAMNTEAFF
. . TRBJ1-1 TRBV7-8 TGTGCCAGCAGAGTGAAACAGGGGAACACTGAAGCTTTCTTT CASRVKQGNTEAFF
. . TRBJ2-7 TRBV27 TGTGCCAGCAGTCCCTCCCCCACAGGGTACGAGCAGTACTTC CASSPSPTGYEQYF
TRBD1 . TRBJ1-4 TRBV6-1 TGTGCCAGCAGGGAAAGAGGGACAGGGATTGAAAAACTGTTTTTT CASRERGTGIEKLFF
. few TRBJ1-6 TRBV11-2 TGTGCCAGCAGCTTTTGGGGGAGGGATTCACCCCTCCACTTT CASSFWGRDSPLHF
. . TRBJ2-2 TRBV2 TGTGCCGCCGGAGACACGGGGCCGGGGGTCACCGGGGAGCTGTTTTTT CAAGDTGPGVTGELFF
. . TRBJ2-7 TRBV7-9 TGTGCCAGCAGCTTCGACGCGGGGTTTTACGAGCAGTACTTC CASSFDAGFYEQYF
TRBD2 . TRBJ2-3 TRBV27 TGTGCCAGCAGTCCCCGTTACGGACCCCCGGGGGAGGGAGATACGCAGTATTTT CASSPRYGPPGEGDTQYF
. . TRBJ2-7 TRBV28 TGTGCCAGCATTCCGCTTGCAGAAGGGAGAATAGCCGAGCAGTACTTC CASIPLAEGRIAEQYF
TRBD1 . TRBJ2-7 TRBV5-5 TGTGCCAGCAGCTGGATCGTACAGGGGGCGTCCTACGAGCAGTACTTC CASSWIVQGASYEQYF